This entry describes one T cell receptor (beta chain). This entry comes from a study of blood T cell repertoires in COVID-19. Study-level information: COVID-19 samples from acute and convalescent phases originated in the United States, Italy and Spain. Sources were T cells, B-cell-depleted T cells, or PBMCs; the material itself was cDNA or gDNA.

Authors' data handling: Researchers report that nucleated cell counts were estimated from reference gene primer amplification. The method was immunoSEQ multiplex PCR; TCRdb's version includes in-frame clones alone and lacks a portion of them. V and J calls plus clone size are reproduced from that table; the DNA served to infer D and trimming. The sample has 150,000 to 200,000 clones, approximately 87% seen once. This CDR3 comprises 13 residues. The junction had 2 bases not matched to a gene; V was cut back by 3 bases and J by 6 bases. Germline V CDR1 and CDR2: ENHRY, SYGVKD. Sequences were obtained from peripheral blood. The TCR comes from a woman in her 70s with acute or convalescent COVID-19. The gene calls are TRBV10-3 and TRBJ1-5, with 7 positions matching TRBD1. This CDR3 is CAISEGGSQPQHF. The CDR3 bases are TGTGCCATCAGTGAAGGGGGCAGTCAGCCCCAGCATTTT.